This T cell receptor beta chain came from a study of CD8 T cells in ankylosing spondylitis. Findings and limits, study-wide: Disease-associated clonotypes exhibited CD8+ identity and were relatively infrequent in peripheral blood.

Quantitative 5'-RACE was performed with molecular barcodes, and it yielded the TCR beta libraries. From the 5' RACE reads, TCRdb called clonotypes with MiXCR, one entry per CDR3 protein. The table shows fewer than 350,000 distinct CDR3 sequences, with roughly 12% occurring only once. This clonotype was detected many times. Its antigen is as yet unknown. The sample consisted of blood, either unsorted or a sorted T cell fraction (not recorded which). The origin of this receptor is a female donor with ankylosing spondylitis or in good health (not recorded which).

As DNA, the CDR3 is TGTGCCAGCAGTTTCAGGGATACCAACTATGGCTACACCTTC. This encodes CASSFRDTNYGYTF. The genes are TRBV12-3 or TRBV12-4 and TRBJ1-2; possible D gene TRBD1, 5 bases. Trimming pared 3 bases from V and 2 bases from J, leaving 10 bases between. This CDR3 is 14 amino acids long.